Below, one T cell receptor (beta chain) is given with its context. PBMCs, at least 6.5 million per sample, were isolated. The sample belongs to a study of blood T cells in healthy people across ages. For the second PCR, which ran for about 7 to 12 cycles, a sample-barcoded 5' primer and a J-beta primer mix were used. Each CDR3 protein is one row after TCRdb ran MiXCR on the 5' RACE reads. Among hundreds of thousands of distinct CDR3 sequences listed, roughly 43% were seen once. Sequencing used blood. This TCR was recovered from an older woman in good health.

CDR3 protein: CAISGAGQGDTEAFF. The CDR3 DNA reads TGTGCCATCAGTGGCGCGGGGCAGGGGGACACTGAAGCTTTCTTT. The chain employs TRBV10-3 and TRBJ1-1; 7 bases line up with TRBD1. Per the germline V gene, CDR1 is ENHRY and CDR2 is SYGVKD. CDR3 length equals 15 residues. The J segment lost 3 bases and the V segment lost 4 bases, leaving 8 bases of the junction unmatched.